These 9 T cell receptor beta chains were all obtained from the same sample, sequenced in a study of control samples from healthy donors and cancer patients. The assay was immunoSEQ multiplex PCR, and TCRdb's table has in-frame clones only and misses some. This sample has approximately 140,000 clones, with about nine tenths found just once. Sequenced input: PBMCs. These receptors all stem from a middle-aged man with head and neck cancer.

This clone was recorded a few times. Within the sample, other DNA sequences also encode this same CDR3. The chain is built from TRBV7-9 and TRBJ2-2; a possible D gene is TRBD1 (5 bases). Germline CDR1 is SEHNR and CDR2 is FQNEAQ (reference sequence). The ends were cut back, 2 bases at V and 6 bases at J, with 10 bases in the middle. The CDR3 contains 14 residues. CDR3 DNA: TGTGCCAGCAGCTTACAGGGTAACGCCGGGGAGCTGTTTTTT. Amino acid sequence: CASSLQGNAGELFF.

V is TRBV5-1 and J is TRBJ2-1, with TRBD2 matching 7 bases. Trimming cost V 0 bases and J 4 bases; bases outside gene matches: 4. The length of the CDR3 is 15 residues. Germline V gene data show CDR1 as SGHRS and CDR2 as YFSETQ. The DNA for the CDR3 is TGCGCCAGCAGCTTGGCTAGCGGCCAATACAATGAGCAGTTCTTC. Translating gives CASSLASGQYNEQFF.

The rearrangement uses TRBV10-3 and TRBJ1-4, with 8 bases fitting TRBD1. V was clipped by 2 bases and J by 7 bases; unmatched bases: 15. Looked up from germline, CDR1 is ENHRY and CDR2 is SYGVKD. The CDR3 runs to 18 residues. Here the CDR3 DNA reads TGTGCCATCAGTGAGCCGGGGCCGGACAGGGTAGCGGGTGAAAAACTGTTTTTT. Protein product: CAISEPGPDRVAGEKLFF.

CDR3 DNA: TGTGCCACCAGCAGAGACAGCAGCGGGGGGTACGAGCAGTACTTC. Translated, it gives CATSRDSSGGYEQYF. The rearrangement uses TRBV15 and TRBJ2-7; 9 nucleotides line up with TRBD2. In germline, CDR1 is LNHNV, CDR2 YYDKDF (reference sequence). Unmatched junction bases numbered 4, after V lost 0 bases and J lost 4 bases. The CDR3 totals 15 residues.

The chain is built from TRBV4-1 and TRBJ2-6; weak D call: TRBD1 (6 bases). This CDR3 has 16 amino acids. CDR1 is MGHRA and CDR2 is YSYEKL in the germline V gene. V was shortened by 4 bases and J by 4 bases, with 14 bases between the two germline ends. The CDR3 coding sequence is TGCGCCAGCAGCCTTAGCAGGGGATCGGGGGCCAACGTCCTGACTTTC. It specifies CASSLSRGSGANVLTF.

The chain links TRBV20-1 to TRBJ2-3; the match to TRBD2 covers 10 bases. The CDR3 totals 14 residues. The V and J ends lost 3 bases and 4 bases, in that order; junction bases with no gene match: 4. Germline V CDR1 and CDR2: DFQATT, SNEGSKA (reference sequence). The CDR3 DNA sequence: TGCAGTGCTAGTGTACTAGCGGGATCAGATACGCAGTATTTT. Residues: CSASVLAGSDTQYF.

The DNA of the CDR3 is TGTGCCAGCAGCTACGGGGCGGCCCCGGGACAGTCGTTCTCTGGGGCCAACGTCCTGACTTTC. It specifies CASSYGAAPGQSFSGANVLTF. The chain carries TRBV7-8 and TRBJ2-6, with TRBD1 identical over 7 bases. The CDR3 loop spans 21 amino acids. Losses at the gene ends were 4 bases for V and 0 bases for J; bases not matched to a gene: 18. CDR1 and CDR2 from the germline V gene are SGHVS and FQNEAQ.

The genes are TRBV5-1 and TRBJ2-7; TRBD2 agrees at 11 bases. From germline, CDR1 is SGHRS and CDR2 YFSETQ. There are 15 residues in the CDR3. V lost 4 bases, J lost 0 bases, and 3 bases stayed unmatched. CDR3 region: CASSLTSGSSYEQYF. CDR3 bases: TGCGCCAGCAGCCTTACTAGCGGGAGCTCCTACGAGCAGTACTTC.

The chain couples TRBV6-5 to TRBJ1-5; D might be TRBD1 (6 bases). V was trimmed by 6 bases and J by 3 bases, leaving 9 bases between them. The CDR3 has 13 residues. Germline CDR1 MNHEY, CDR2 SVGAGI. The chain's CDR3 is CASRDSYNQPQHF. CDR3 sequence (DNA): TGTGCCAGCAGGGACAGTTACAATCAGCCCCAGCATTTT.